This is a list of T cell receptor beta chains from one sample in a study of neurological immune-mediated disorders. TCRdb re-analysed the 5' RACE reads in MiXCR, keeping a single row per CDR3 protein. The data contain approximately 37,000 distinct CDR3 sequences, around 3.1% of them singletons. The material sequenced was PBMCs. These receptors came from an older woman with multiple sclerosis. CDR3s include the opening cysteine and the closing phenylalanine or tryptophan. Fields, in order: D gene, J gene, V gene, clone size, CDR3 protein, CDR3 DNA. The D gene is left open where the match is weak. Rows give clone size only sometimes, using once, few, many, or a class for an expanded clone.

D gene: -
J gene: TRBJ1-1
V gene: TRBV5-1
clone size: few
CDR3 protein: CASSLRGRLRAEAFF
CDR3 DNA: TGCGCCAGCAGCTTGCGGGGCAGGCTGCGGGCTGAAGCTTTCTTT

D gene: -
J gene: TRBJ1-2
V gene: TRBV12-3/TRBV12-4
clone size: medium-sized
CDR3 protein: CASSPSGLGYTF
CDR3 DNA: TGTGCCAGCAGCCCCTCAGGGCTCGGCTACACCTTC

D gene: TRBD1
J gene: TRBJ2-1
V gene: TRBV5-1
clone size: many
CDR3 protein: CASSLVGTALNEQFF
CDR3 DNA: TGCGCCAGCAGCTTGGTAGGGACAGCTCTCAATGAGCAGTTCTTC

D gene: TRBD1
J gene: TRBJ2-7
V gene: TRBV20-1
clone size: many
CDR3 protein: CSARDRSTGIYEQYF
CDR3 DNA: TGCAGTGCTAGAGACCGTTCGACAGGGATCTACGAGCAGTACTTC

D gene: -
J gene: TRBJ2-2
V gene: TRBV7-2
clone size: many
CDR3 protein: CASSPGWVPNTGELFF
CDR3 DNA: TGTGCCAGCAGCCCTGGTTGGGTCCCAAACACCGGGGAGCTGTTTTTT

D gene: -
J gene: TRBJ2-1
V gene: TRBV7-9
clone size: -
CDR3 protein: CATRGGTYNEQFF
CDR3 DNA: TGTGCCACCCGTGGAGGGACCTACAATGAGCAGTTCTTC

D gene: TRBD1
J gene: TRBJ1-4
V gene: TRBV5-1
clone size: many
CDR3 protein: CASSWTGGAREKLFF
CDR3 DNA: TGCGCCAGCAGCTGGACAGGGGGCGCTCGGGAAAAACTGTTTTTT

D gene: TRBD1
J gene: TRBJ1-1
V gene: TRBV7-2
clone size: many
CDR3 protein: CASSFGQGTEAFF
CDR3 DNA: TGTGCCAGCAGCTTCGGACAGGGCACTGAAGCTTTCTTT

D gene: -
J gene: TRBJ1-5
V gene: TRBV20-1
clone size: many
CDR3 protein: CSARDPTVSNKTQNF
CDR3 DNA: TGCAGTGCTAGAGACCCGACAGTTAGCAATAAGACCCAGAATTTT

D gene: -
J gene: TRBJ1-2
V gene: TRBV20-1
clone size: many
CDR3 protein: CSADHGAGGYTF
CDR3 DNA: TGCAGTGCTGACCACGGAGCGGGTGGCTACACCTTC

D gene: -
J gene: TRBJ1-1
V gene: TRBV20-1
clone size: many
CDR3 protein: CSARRPDSNTEAFF
CDR3 DNA: TGCAGTGCTAGAAGGCCGGATAGTAACACTGAAGCTTTCTTT

D gene: -
J gene: TRBJ1-2
V gene: TRBV5-1
clone size: many
CDR3 protein: CASSFGTDDYGYTF
CDR3 DNA: TGCGCCAGCAGCTTTGGGACGGACGACTATGGCTACACCTTC

D gene: TRBD1
J gene: TRBJ2-7
V gene: TRBV18
clone size: -
CDR3 protein: CASSKGQNYEQYF
CDR3 DNA: TGTGCCAGCTCAAAGGGACAGAACTACGAGCAGTACTTC

D gene: -
J gene: TRBJ2-5
V gene: TRBV12-3/TRBV12-4
clone size: many
CDR3 protein: CASRRTETQETQYF
CDR3 DNA: TGTGCCAGCAGGAGGACAGAAACTCAAGAGACCCAGTACTTC

D gene: TRBD2
J gene: TRBJ2-5
V gene: TRBV11-2
clone size: many
CDR3 protein: CASSASLAGSETQYF
CDR3 DNA: TGTGCCAGCAGCGCTTCCCTAGCGGGGTCAGAGACCCAGTACTTC

D gene: -
J gene: TRBJ1-6
V gene: TRBV12-3/TRBV12-4
clone size: many
CDR3 protein: CASSLGQVGSPLHF
CDR3 DNA: TGTGCCAGCAGTTTAGGACAGGTGGGGTCACCCCTCCACTTT

D gene: -
J gene: TRBJ2-1
V gene: TRBV29-1
clone size: many
CDR3 protein: CSVEDPTVWGTYNEQFF
CDR3 DNA: TGCAGCGTTGAAGACCCCACAGTTTGGGGGACCTACAATGAGCAGTTCTTC

D gene: TRBD2
J gene: TRBJ2-3
V gene: TRBV20-1
clone size: many
CDR3 protein: CSAIAGGNTDTQYF
CDR3 DNA: TGCAGTGCTATTGCGGGGGGTAACACAGATACGCAGTATTTT

D gene: -
J gene: TRBJ2-5
V gene: TRBV29-1
clone size: many
CDR3 protein: CSVGTAGETQYF
CDR3 DNA: TGCAGCGTCGGGACGGCGGGCGAGACCCAGTACTTC

D gene: TRBD1
J gene: TRBJ1-1
V gene: TRBV6-1
clone size: few
CDR3 protein: CASTKGQAVNTEAFF
CDR3 DNA: TGTGCCAGCACTAAGGGACAGGCGGTGAACACTGAAGCTTTCTTT

D gene: TRBD1
J gene: TRBJ2-5
V gene: TRBV5-1
clone size: many
CDR3 protein: CASSLEVTGGKTQYF
CDR3 DNA: TGCGCCAGCAGCTTGGAGGTCACAGGGGGAAAGACCCAGTACTTC

D gene: -
J gene: TRBJ1-2
V gene: TRBV14
clone size: many
CDR3 protein: CASSHGQFGYGYTF
CDR3 DNA: TGTGCCAGCAGTCACGGACAGTTCGGGTACGGTTACACCTTC

D gene: TRBD2
J gene: TRBJ2-4
V gene: TRBV20-1
clone size: many
CDR3 protein: CSAFPGGYKNIQYF
CDR3 DNA: TGCAGTGCTTTCCCCGGGGGGTACAAAAACATTCAGTACTTC

D gene: -
J gene: TRBJ2-1
V gene: TRBV5-6
clone size: many
CDR3 protein: CASSFGGEGKKQFF
CDR3 DNA: TGTGCCAGCAGCTTCGGCGGGGAAGGTAAGAAGCAGTTCTTC

D gene: -
J gene: TRBJ2-1
V gene: TRBV20-1
clone size: many
CDR3 protein: CSARDPSGLPSYNEQFF
CDR3 DNA: TGCAGTGCTAGAGATCCGAGCGGACTCCCCTCCTACAATGAGCAGTTCTTC

D gene: -
J gene: TRBJ1-6
V gene: TRBV6-5
clone size: many
CDR3 protein: CASRAPDGMYSPLHF
CDR3 DNA: TGTGCCAGCAGAGCGCCGGACGGAATGTATTCACCCCTCCACTTT

D gene: -
J gene: TRBJ2-7
V gene: TRBV20-1
clone size: medium-sized
CDR3 protein: CRTGTDSYEQYF
CDR3 DNA: TGCAGGACCGGGACGGACTCCTACGAGCAGTACTTC